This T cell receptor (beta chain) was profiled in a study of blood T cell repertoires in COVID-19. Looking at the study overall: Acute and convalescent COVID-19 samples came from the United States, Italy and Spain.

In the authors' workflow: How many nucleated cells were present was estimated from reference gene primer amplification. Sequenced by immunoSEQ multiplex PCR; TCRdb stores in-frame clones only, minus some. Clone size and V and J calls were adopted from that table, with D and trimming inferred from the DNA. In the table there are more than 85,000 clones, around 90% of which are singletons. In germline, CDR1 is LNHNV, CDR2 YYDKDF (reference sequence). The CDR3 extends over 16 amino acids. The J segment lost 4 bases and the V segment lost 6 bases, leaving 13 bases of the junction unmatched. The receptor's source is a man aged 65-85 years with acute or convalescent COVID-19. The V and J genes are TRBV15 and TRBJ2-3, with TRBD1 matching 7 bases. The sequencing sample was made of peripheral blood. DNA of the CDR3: TGTGCCACCAGTACTCGAGACAGGGCAGGGGCAGATACGCAGTATTTT. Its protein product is CATSTRDRAGADTQYF. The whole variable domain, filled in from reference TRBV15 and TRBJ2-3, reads DAMVIQNPRYQVTQFGKPVTLSCSQTLNHNVMYWYQQKSSQAPKLLFHYYDKDFNNEADTPDNFQSRRPNTSFCFLDIRSPGLGDTAMYLCATSTRDRAGADTQYFGPGTRLTVL.